A selection of T cell receptor beta chains follows, all from one sample in a study of T cell responses to AZD1222 COVID-19 vaccine. Measured with immunoSEQ multiplex PCR; TCRdb has only the in-frame clones, and not every one. The sample lists approximately 150,000 clones; about 90% were seen once. Sequencing used peripheral blood, obtained 28 days after the second AZD1222 dose. These receptor sequences come from an adult who received the AZD1222 COVID-19 vaccine. CDR3s include the opening cysteine and the closing phenylalanine or tryptophan. Each record gives: D gene, clone size, J gene, V gene, CDR3 protein, CDR3 DNA. D genes are given only for firm matches. A clone size is listed for some rows: how often the clone was seen (once, few, many), or a class if it is expanded.

d_call: TRBD1
clone_size: -
j_call: TRBJ1-5
v_call: TRBV6-5
cdr3_aa: CASSFRGLSNQPQHF
cdr3_nt: TGTGCCAGCAGTTTCAGGGGGCTAAGCAATCAGCCCCAGCATTTT

d_call: TRBD1
clone_size: -
j_call: TRBJ2-5
v_call: TRBV28
cdr3_aa: CASSPGQVFGETQYF
cdr3_nt: TGTGCCAGCAGTCCTGGACAGGTCTTTGGAGAGACCCAGTACTTC

d_call: -
clone_size: -
j_call: TRBJ2-3
v_call: TRBV5-1
cdr3_aa: CASSLGLIGSTDTQYF
cdr3_nt: TGCGCCAGCAGCTTGGGCCTGATTGGAAGCACAGATACGCAGTATTTT

d_call: -
clone_size: -
j_call: TRBJ1-2
v_call: TRBV5-1
cdr3_aa: CASSTGGDYGYTF
cdr3_nt: TGCGCCAGCAGCACCGGCGGGGACTATGGCTACACCTTC

d_call: -
clone_size: -
j_call: TRBJ1-1
v_call: TRBV12-3/TRBV12-4
cdr3_aa: CASSFNGNTEAFF
cdr3_nt: TGTGCCAGCAGTTTCAACGGGAACACTGAAGCTTTCTTT

d_call: TRBD1
clone_size: few
j_call: TRBJ2-1
v_call: TRBV4-2
cdr3_aa: CASSLTGFSYNEQFF
cdr3_nt: TGTGCCAGCAGCTTGACAGGGTTCTCCTACAATGAGCAGTTCTTC

d_call: -
clone_size: -
j_call: TRBJ2-3
v_call: TRBV5-1
cdr3_aa: CASSLEKGGDTQYF
cdr3_nt: TGCGCCAGCAGCCTTGAAAAGGGAGGAGATACGCAGTATTTT

d_call: -
clone_size: once
j_call: TRBJ1-2
v_call: TRBV5-4
cdr3_aa: CASSTNYGYTF
cdr3_nt: TGTGCCAGCAGCACTAACTATGGCTACACCTTC

d_call: TRBD1
clone_size: -
j_call: TRBJ2-5
v_call: TRBV5-1
cdr3_aa: CASSPSDRVSGETQYF
cdr3_nt: TGCGCCAGCAGCCCATCGGACAGGGTAAGCGGAGAGACCCAGTACTTC

d_call: -
clone_size: few
j_call: TRBJ2-1
v_call: TRBV30
cdr3_aa: CAWSSRDRQFF
cdr3_nt: TGTGCCTGGAGTTCCCGGGACCGGCAGTTCTTC

d_call: -
clone_size: -
j_call: TRBJ2-1
v_call: TRBV7-3
cdr3_aa: CASSLTARGYEQFF
cdr3_nt: TGTGCCAGCAGCTTAACAGCTAGGGGCTATGAGCAGTTCTTC

d_call: TRBD1
clone_size: -
j_call: TRBJ2-7
v_call: TRBV10-3
cdr3_aa: CATRPGQGTYEQYF
cdr3_nt: TGTGCCACCCGACCGGGACAGGGGACCTACGAGCAGTACTTC

d_call: TRBD2
clone_size: -
j_call: TRBJ2-7
v_call: TRBV12-3/TRBV12-4
cdr3_aa: CASSFLAGEQYF
cdr3_nt: TGTGCCAGCAGTTTCCTAGCGGGGGAGCAGTACTTC

d_call: -
clone_size: once
j_call: TRBJ1-2
v_call: TRBV6-5
cdr3_aa: CASSYSRFYGYTF
cdr3_nt: TGTGCCAGCAGTTACTCGCGGTTTTATGGCTACACCTTC

d_call: -
clone_size: -
j_call: TRBJ2-4
v_call: TRBV7-2
cdr3_aa: CASSLVGARILAKNIQYF
cdr3_nt: TGTGCCAGCAGCTTAGTTGGAGCTAGGATTCTAGCCAAAAACATTCAGTACTTC

d_call: -
clone_size: once
j_call: TRBJ1-3
v_call: TRBV30
cdr3_aa: CAWSAGGNTIYF
cdr3_nt: TGTGCCTGGAGCGCCGGGGGGAACACCATATATTTT

d_call: TRBD1
clone_size: -
j_call: TRBJ1-5
v_call: TRBV2
cdr3_aa: CASREQGVGNQPQHF
cdr3_nt: TGTGCCAGCAGGGAACAGGGGGTCGGGAATCAGCCCCAGCATTTT

d_call: TRBD1
clone_size: -
j_call: TRBJ1-5
v_call: TRBV6-2/TRBV6-3
cdr3_aa: CASSYPGQGRPYSNQPQHF
cdr3_nt: TGTGCCAGCAGTTACCCGGGACAGGGGCGTCCTTATAGCAATCAGCCCCAGCATTTT

d_call: -
clone_size: -
j_call: TRBJ1-5
v_call: TRBV7-9
cdr3_aa: CASSSDSRNQPQHF
cdr3_nt: TGTGCCAGCAGCTCGGACAGCCGCAATCAGCCCCAGCATTTT

d_call: TRBD1
clone_size: -
j_call: TRBJ1-2
v_call: TRBV12-3/TRBV12-4
cdr3_aa: CASRMTGRGYTF
cdr3_nt: TGTGCCAGCAGGATGACAGGGAGGGGCTACACCTTC

d_call: -
clone_size: -
j_call: TRBJ1-2
v_call: TRBV28
cdr3_aa: CASSSPGHSYGYTF
cdr3_nt: TGTGCCAGCAGTTCTCCAGGGCATAGCTATGGCTACACCTTC

d_call: -
clone_size: -
j_call: TRBJ2-2
v_call: TRBV7-3
cdr3_aa: CASSLNPPGSTGELFF
cdr3_nt: TGTGCCAGCAGCTTAAATCCGCCCGGATCCACCGGGGAGCTGTTTTTT

d_call: -
clone_size: -
j_call: TRBJ2-1
v_call: TRBV7-2
cdr3_aa: CASRPEGSRYGEQFF
cdr3_nt: TGTGCCAGCAGGCCCGAGGGAAGCCGCTACGGTGAGCAGTTCTTC

d_call: -
clone_size: -
j_call: TRBJ1-2
v_call: TRBV4-2
cdr3_aa: CASSQDSSVGGMGIYGYTF
cdr3_nt: TGTGCCAGCAGCCAAGATAGCTCCGTAGGGGGTATGGGGATCTATGGCTACACCTTC

d_call: -
clone_size: -
j_call: TRBJ2-7
v_call: TRBV5-1
cdr3_aa: CASSRDSDYEQYF
cdr3_nt: TGCGCCAGCAGCCGAGACTCCGACTACGAGCAGTACTTC

d_call: TRBD1
clone_size: -
j_call: TRBJ1-2
v_call: TRBV30
cdr3_aa: CAWGQGGSYGYTF
cdr3_nt: TGTGCCTGGGGACAGGGTGGGAGCTATGGCTACACCTTC

d_call: -
clone_size: -
j_call: TRBJ1-1
v_call: TRBV7-2
cdr3_aa: CASSSAWSTEAFF
cdr3_nt: TGTGCCAGCAGCTCGGCTTGGAGCACTGAAGCTTTCTTT

d_call: -
clone_size: -
j_call: TRBJ1-2
v_call: TRBV7-2
cdr3_aa: CASSLEDGNSGGYTF
cdr3_nt: TGTGCCAGCAGCCTAGAGGACGGCAATTCCGGGGGCTACACCTTC

d_call: -
clone_size: -
j_call: TRBJ1-3
v_call: TRBV5-6
cdr3_aa: CASSSQSDRPGNTIYF
cdr3_nt: TGTGCCAGCAGCTCTCAGTCGGACCGACCTGGAAACACCATATATTTT

d_call: -
clone_size: -
j_call: TRBJ2-7
v_call: TRBV7-2
cdr3_aa: CASSLREDSSYEQYF
cdr3_nt: TGTGCCAGCAGCTTACGCGAGGACAGCTCCTACGAGCAGTACTTC

d_call: -
clone_size: -
j_call: TRBJ1-2
v_call: TRBV30
cdr3_aa: CAWKRGGIHGYTF
cdr3_nt: TGTGCCTGGAAAAGAGGAGGGATCCATGGCTACACCTTC

d_call: TRBD2
clone_size: once
j_call: TRBJ2-2
v_call: TRBV5-4
cdr3_aa: CASSLAGGRIGELFF
cdr3_nt: TGTGCCAGCAGCTTGGCGGGGGGGCGGATCGGGGAGCTGTTTTTT

d_call: TRBD2
clone_size: -
j_call: TRBJ2-3
v_call: TRBV5-1
cdr3_aa: CASGAGEGSYTDTQYF
cdr3_nt: TGCGCCAGCGGAGCCGGGGAGGGGAGTTACACAGATACGCAGTATTTT

d_call: -
clone_size: -
j_call: TRBJ1-3
v_call: TRBV4-2
cdr3_aa: CASSQDPTRRDSVSGNTIYF
cdr3_nt: TGTGCCAGCAGCCAAGACCCCACCCGCCGCGACAGCGTCTCTGGAAACACCATATATTTT

d_call: -
clone_size: -
j_call: TRBJ1-2
v_call: TRBV6-5
cdr3_aa: CASRGEYGYTF
cdr3_nt: TGTGCCAGCAGAGGGGAATATGGCTACACCTTC

d_call: -
clone_size: once
j_call: TRBJ1-2
v_call: TRBV7-2
cdr3_aa: CASSLAGLEGYTF
cdr3_nt: TGTGCCAGCAGCTTAGCCGGGCTCGAGGGCTACACCTTC

d_call: -
clone_size: -
j_call: TRBJ2-2
v_call: TRBV2
cdr3_aa: CASSAQGSYSGELFF
cdr3_nt: TGTGCCAGCAGTGCCCAGGGTTCTTACTCCGGGGAGCTGTTTTTT

d_call: -
clone_size: -
j_call: TRBJ1-1
v_call: TRBV30
cdr3_aa: CACHLYTEAFF
cdr3_nt: TGTGCCTGCCACCTTTACACTGAAGCTTTCTTT

d_call: -
clone_size: -
j_call: TRBJ1-6
v_call: TRBV12-3/TRBV12-4
cdr3_aa: CASSNLGTLHF
cdr3_nt: TGTGCCAGCAGCAACTTGGGGACCCTCCACTTT

d_call: -
clone_size: -
j_call: TRBJ1-2
v_call: TRBV29-1
cdr3_aa: CSVPRTARRGGYTF
cdr3_nt: TGCAGCGTTCCCCGGACAGCCCGAAGGGGTGGCTACACCTTC

d_call: -
clone_size: -
j_call: TRBJ1-3
v_call: TRBV19
cdr3_aa: CASSRGTVSSGNTIYF
cdr3_nt: TGTGCCAGTAGTCGTGGGACTGTAAGCTCTGGAAACACCATATATTTT

d_call: -
clone_size: -
j_call: TRBJ1-1
v_call: TRBV27
cdr3_aa: CASSLLALGQGRGEAFF
cdr3_nt: TGTGCCAGCAGTTTATTAGCTTTGGGCCAGGGGAGAGGGGAAGCTTTCTTT

d_call: -
clone_size: -
j_call: TRBJ2-1
v_call: TRBV24-1
cdr3_aa: CATSDFRGSRGAPRNNEQFF
cdr3_nt: TGTGCCACCAGTGATTTTCGCGGTAGCAGGGGCGCCCCAAGAAACAATGAGCAGTTCTTC